Listed below are T cell receptor beta chains from one sample, sequenced in a study of control samples from healthy donors and cancer patients. The table came from immunoSEQ multiplex PCR; TCRdb's copy has only in-frame clones and leaves some out. Among more than 110,000 clones, around 90% were seen once, and the ten largest hold around 11%. Source material: blood. These receptors all come from a man aged 25-40 years in good health. The CDR3 runs from the conserved cysteine through the conserved F or W. D genes are given only for firm matches. Clone size appears in some rows only: once, few, many, or a class for an expanded clone.

V	size	D	J	DNA	CDR3
TRBV28	.	.	TRBJ1-6	TGTGCCAGCAGGGGCAACTATAATTCACCCCTCCACTTT	CASRGNYNSPLHF
TRBV12-3/TRBV12-4	.	.	TRBJ1-2	TGTGCCAGCAGTTTGGGAGGGGTGGGTGGCTACACCTTC	CASSLGGVGGYTF
TRBV28	.	.	TRBJ2-7	TGTGCCAGCAGTTTAGGTGTAGGCGAGCAGTACTTC	CASSLGVGEQYF
TRBV12-3/TRBV12-4	.	TRBD1	TRBJ2-7	TGTGCCAGCAGTGCCGGGACAGGGGGCGAGCAGTACTTC	CASSAGTGGEQYF
TRBV5-4	.	.	TRBJ2-3	TGTGCCAGCAGCTGGACAGAGACAGATACGCAGTATTTT	CASSWTETDTQYF
TRBV28	.	TRBD1	TRBJ1-5	TGTGCCAGCACTATGACAGGGGGAAGCAATCAGCCCCAGCATTTT	CASTMTGGSNQPQHF
TRBV5-6	.	.	TRBJ1-6	TGTGCCAGCAGCTTGGGAGGGGTCGATTCACCCCTCCACTTT	CASSLGGVDSPLHF
TRBV7-6	.	.	TRBJ1-5	TGTGCCAGCAGCTTAAACGGAGCGGAGCAGCCCCAGCATTTT	CASSLNGAEQPQHF
TRBV25-1	.	.	TRBJ2-7	TGTGCCAGCAGCCCCCATCGTCTCCCCTACGAGCAGTACTTC	CASSPHRLPYEQYF
TRBV6-2/TRBV6-3	.	.	TRBJ1-6	TGTGCCAGCAGCCGGAATTCACCCCTCCACTTT	CASSRNSPLHF
TRBV7-6	once	TRBD2	TRBJ2-7	TGTGCCAGCAGCCCAGGCGGACTAGCTAACTACGAGCAGTACTTC	CASSPGGLANYEQYF
TRBV6-1	.	TRBD1	TRBJ1-3	TGTGCCAGCAGTAACCGGGACAGGGCTGGAAACACCATATATTTT	CASSNRDRAGNTIYF
TRBV2	few	TRBD1	TRBJ1-2	TGTGCCAGCAGTGAACCACGGACAGGGGGCTTCAACACCTTC	CASSEPRTGGFNTF
TRBV7-8	.	TRBD2	TRBJ2-1	TGTGCCAGCAGCTTAGTAGTGGGGGGACTAGCGGCCAATGAGCAGTTCTTC	CASSLVVGGLAANEQFF
TRBV2	.	.	TRBJ2-7	TGTGCCAGCAGGGGGACCCGTGACGAGCAGTACTTC	CASRGTRDEQYF
TRBV12-3/TRBV12-4	.	.	TRBJ1-1	TGTGCCAGCAGTTTAGCGCTTATCGGGGCTTTCTTT	CASSLALIGAFF
TRBV30	.	.	TRBJ2-3	TGTGCCTCCCGGCTGGGCGGGGACCGAGATACGCAGTATTTT	CASRLGGDRDTQYF
TRBV6-5	.	.	TRBJ2-1	TGTGCCAGCAGTTCATGGGGCAATGAGCAGTTCTTC	CASSSWGNEQFF
TRBV30	.	.	TRBJ2-7	TGTGCCTGGAGCGCTTCGGGGGCCCAGCAGTACTTC	CAWSASGAQQYF
TRBV5-8	once	.	TRBJ1-2	TGTGCCAGCAGCTTGCGAGATAACTATGGCTACACCTTC	CASSLRDNYGYTF
TRBV6-5	.	.	TRBJ1-2	TGTGCCAGCAGCTTGACGGGAACTTATGGCTACACCTTC	CASSLTGTYGYTF
TRBV7-3	once	TRBD2	TRBJ2-1	TGTGCCAGCAGCCAGCTTACTAGCGGGGAAAACAATGAGCAGTTCTTC	CASSQLTSGENNEQFF
TRBV18	.	.	TRBJ2-5	TGTGCCAGCTCACGCCAGGCGCCAGAGACCCAGTACTTC	CASSRQAPETQYF
TRBV7-2	once	.	TRBJ1-1	TGTGCCAGCAGCTTATTGTCGGGACAGAACACTGAAGCTTTCTTT	CASSLLSGQNTEAFF
TRBV28	.	TRBD1	TRBJ1-4	TGTGCCAGCAGTGGGACAGGAGGTAATGAAAAACTGTTTTTT	CASSGTGGNEKLFF
TRBV28	.	TRBD1	TRBJ2-1	TGTGCCAGCAGTCAAACGACAGGGGGCAATGAGCAGTTCTTC	CASSQTTGGNEQFF
TRBV7-2	.	TRBD2	TRBJ2-5	TGTGCCAGCAGCCCGCCACGACTAGCGGGAGCAGAGACCCAGTACTTC	CASSPPRLAGAETQYF
TRBV30	.	TRBD1	TRBJ2-2	TGTGCCTGGAGTACCACAGGGGCCGACACCGGGGAGCTGTTTTTT	CAWSTTGADTGELFF
TRBV19	.	.	TRBJ1-2	TGTGCCAGTAGTATAGGGGGAGTCAACTATGGCTACACCTTC	CASSIGGVNYGYTF
TRBV3-1/TRBV3-2	.	.	TRBJ1-1	TGTGCCAGCAGCCAAGATTGGCGGAGCCAAGGGTACACTGAAGCTTTCTTT	CASSQDWRSQGYTEAFF
TRBV2	.	.	TRBJ2-1	TGTGCCACCACACTATACCGTAACAATGAGCAGTTCTTC	CATTLYRNNEQFF
TRBV6-2/TRBV6-3	.	TRBD2	TRBJ2-2	TGTGCCAGCAGTTACTCTAGCGGGAGATTCTCCGGGGAGCTGTTTTTT	CASSYSSGRFSGELFF
TRBV28	.	.	TRBJ1-1	TGTGCCAGCAGTCCACTAAACACTGAAGCTTTCTTT	CASSPLNTEAFF
TRBV28	.	.	TRBJ1-1	TGTGCCAGCAGTCCTGGAGGGTACACTGAAGCTTTCTTT	CASSPGGYTEAFF
TRBV28	few	TRBD1	TRBJ1-5	TGTGCCAGCAGTTTAGTCGGCAGGGGGTCGACTCAGCCCCAGCATTTT	CASSLVGRGSTQPQHF
TRBV7-2	.	.	TRBJ2-1	TGTGCCAGCAGCTTAACACCCTTCAGCTACAATGAGCAGTTCTTC	CASSLTPFSYNEQFF
TRBV7-2	.	.	TRBJ1-1	TGTGCCAGCAGCTTAAGCCCAGGGGACACTGAAGCTTTCTTT	CASSLSPGDTEAFF
TRBV6-5	once	.	TRBJ1-6	TGTGCCAGCAGTTACGTCGGGGTGGGGGCTAATTCACCCCTCCACTTT	CASSYVGVGANSPLHF
TRBV13	.	.	TRBJ1-6	TGTGCCAGCAGCTATGGAAATTCACCCCTCCACTTT	CASSYGNSPLHF
TRBV5-1	.	TRBD2	TRBJ2-2	TGCGCCAGCATAGAGGGCAGCGGGAGCACCGGGGAGCTGTTTTTT	CASIEGSGSTGELFF
TRBV29-1	.	.	TRBJ1-1	TGCAGCGTCCCACGCCAGGGCAACACTGAAGCTTTCTTT	CSVPRQGNTEAFF
TRBV29-1	.	.	TRBJ1-1	TGCAGCGTTGAAGGAGGGGGTCGTATCACTGAAGCTTTCTTT	CSVEGGGRITEAFF
TRBV6-6	.	.	TRBJ1-1	TGTGCCAGCAGTCTCTGGATGAACACTGAAGCTTTCTTT	CASSLWMNTEAFF
TRBV4-3	.	TRBD1	TRBJ2-1	TGCGCCAGCAGCCATGTAACCGGGACAGTCCACTACAATGAGCAGTTCTTC	CASSHVTGTVHYNEQFF
TRBV15	.	.	TRBJ1-6	TGTGCCACCAGCAGGCCGGGACTTTCTTCACCCCTCCACTTT	CATSRPGLSSPLHF
TRBV27	.	.	TRBJ2-7	TGTGCCAGCAGACACCGGGACCGCGGCTACGAGCAGTACTTC	CASRHRDRGYEQYF
TRBV7-9	few	.	TRBJ2-6	TGTGCCACCTCGGAATCGGGTAGCTCTGGGGCCAACGTCCTGACTTTC	CATSESGSSGANVLTF
TRBV9	.	.	TRBJ1-3	TGTGCCAGCAGCGATTCCGCCCGTAGGGTTGACACCATATATTTT	CASSDSARRVDTIYF
TRBV7-2	few	TRBD2	TRBJ2-2	TGTGCCAGCAGCCGGACTAGATCCGGGGAGCTGTTTTTT	CASSRTRSGELFF
TRBV7-2	.	TRBD2	TRBJ2-7	TGTGCCAGCAGCTTAGAGGTTTGGGGGACTAGCGGCCACGAGCAGTACTTC	CASSLEVWGTSGHEQYF
TRBV28	.	.	TRBJ1-2	TGTGCCAGCAGTTTGGACCGCCCGACCTATGGCTACACCTTC	CASSLDRPTYGYTF
TRBV7-2	.	.	TRBJ2-1	TGTGCCAGCAGCTTAAGGTCCTCGGGTTGGGGGAGCGCCTACAATGAGCAGTTCTTC	CASSLRSSGWGSAYNEQFF
TRBV2	.	TRBD1	TRBJ1-3	TGTGCCAGCCGACAGGGTCCGAGTTCAGGGTCTGGAAACACCATATATTTT	CASRQGPSSGSGNTIYF
TRBV18	.	.	TRBJ2-5	TGTGCCAGCTCACCACTTACAGAGACCCAGTACTTC	CASSPLTETQYF
TRBV6-1	.	TRBD1	TRBJ1-1	TGTGCCAGCAGTGAAGAAGCCGCCAGGGGGGACACTGAAGCTTTCTTT	CASSEEAARGDTEAFF
TRBV15	.	.	TRBJ1-5	TGTGCCACCAGACCCCACGGGGACGATCAGCCCCAGCATTTT	CATRPHGDDQPQHF
TRBV11-2	few	.	TRBJ1-1	TGTGCCAGCAGCCCTAGGGCAGGGGTTAGTGGCACTGAAGCTTTCTTT	CASSPRAGVSGTEAFF
TRBV2	.	.	TRBJ1-2	TGTGCCAGCAGTGAAGAGGTTTTGGCTTACTATGGCTACACCTTC	CASSEEVLAYYGYTF